This entry lists 25 T cell receptor beta chains sequenced from one sample in a study of cytomegalovirus exposure and HLA in healthy donors. The PCR employed 60 Vbeta primers together with 13 Jbeta primers. Assay used: immunoSEQ multiplex PCR; TCRdb lists only in-frame clones, some missing. In the table there are about 140,000 clones, more than 8% of which are singletons. The specimen was PBMCs. The origin of the receptors is a man aged 50 to 59 in good health and CMV-seronegative.

This clone was recorded a few times. The chain combines TRBV6-1 with TRBJ1-5, with D maybe TRBD1 (6 bases). Germline V gene lookup returns CDR1 MNHNS and CDR2 SASEGT. The CDR3 has 14 residues. V lost 6 bases, J lost 6 bases, and 15 bases lay in between. Here the CDR3 reads CASSPLQGPQPQHF. The CDR3 DNA follows: TGTGCCAGCAGCCCCTTACAGGGTCCTCAGCCCCAGCATTTT.

The chain couples TRBV28 to TRBJ2-7; D perhaps matches TRBD2 (6 bases). Germline V gene lookup returns CDR1 MDHEN and CDR2 SYDVKM. The length of the CDR3 is 15 residues. The V end was cut by 5 bases, the J end by 7 bases, with 21 bases between. The CDR3 sequence: CASSPADNIGREQYF. The CDR3 bases are TGTGCCAGCAGTCCGGCGGACAACATCGGGAGAGAGCAGTACTTC.

The V call is TRBV5-1, the J call TRBJ2-1; 8 bases align to TRBD2. Germline values: CDR1 SGHRS, CDR2 YFSETQ. This CDR3 is 17 amino acids long. The V segment lost 4 bases and the J segment 4 bases; nucleotides outside the gene matches: 13. The CDR3 DNA reads TGCGCCAGCAGCCCGGACCTGTCGGGGGGGTATTACAATGAGCAGTTCTTC. This encodes CASSPDLSGGYYNEQFF.

The J gene is TRBJ2-1, the V gene TRBV15, with D hard to call. Deletions cut 8 bases from V and 3 bases from J, with 11 bases between. The CDR3 extends over 13 amino acids. In germline, CDR1 is LNHNV, CDR2 YYDKDF (reference sequence). The DNA of the CDR3 is TGTGCCACCTTAGCTGAGATCTACAATGAGCAGTTCTTC. Translation gives CATLAEIYNEQFF.

This clone was seen a handful of times. The chain combines TRBV9 with TRBJ2-5, with 11 bases that match TRBD2. The V gene end was trimmed by 4 bases and the J gene end by 5 bases; junction bases not matched to a gene: 13. Germline-derived CDR1 and CDR2 are SGDLS and YYNGEE. This CDR3 comprises 17 residues. The CDR3 DNA follows: TGTGCCAGCAGCCCGAGAAGGACTAGCGGGTTGGATGAGACCCAGTACTTC. It is translated as CASSPRRTSGLDETQYF.

The chain couples TRBV29-1 to TRBJ2-3; 9 bases line up with TRBD2. The germline gives CDR1 SQVTM, CDR2 ANQGSEA. The CDR3 length is 13 residues. The trim removed 4 bases at V and 6 bases at J, leaving 5 bases unmatched. The CDR3 nucleotides read TGCAGCGTTGGCGGGAGGGTAGGGGATACGCAGTATTTT. Translating it yields CSVGGRVGDTQYF.

The J gene is TRBJ1-2, the V gene TRBV7-9; D remains ambiguous. V was pared by 4 bases and J by 3 bases, with 12 bases between. Germline assignment: CDR1 SEHNR and CDR2 FQNEAQ (reference sequence). The length of the CDR3 is 14 residues. The CDR3 loop is CASSSEEPYYGYTF. The CDR3 DNA is TGTGCCAGCAGCTCAGAGGAACCGTACTATGGCTACACCTTC.

This clone was seen only a few times. The V gene is TRBV12-5, the J gene TRBJ1-1; D is unresolved. V was trimmed by 7 bases and J by 5 bases, leaving 11 bases between them. Germline CDR1 reads LGHNT; CDR2 reads FRNRAP. The CDR3 length is 12 residues. In DNA, the CDR3 is TGTGCTAGTGCCCGAGAGAGGACTGAAGCTTTCTTT. It is translated as CASARERTEAFF.

The chain recombines TRBV5-1 with TRBJ2-7; 8 bases fit TRBD2. Germline V gene sequence: CDR1 SGHRS, CDR2 YFSETQ. The CDR3 has 13 residues. Trimming at V came to 1 base and at J to 5 bases, leaving 2 bases not matched to a gene. CDR3 nucleotide sequence: TGCGCCAGCAGCTTGACTAGCGGCCACGAGCAGTACTTC. It encodes CASSLTSGHEQYF. The full variable domain, with the rest looked up from reference TRBV5-1 and TRBJ2-7, is KAGVTQTPRYLIKTRGQQVTLSCSPISGHRSVSWYQQTPGQGLQFLFEYFSETQRNKGNFPGRFSGRQFSNSRSEMNVSTLELGDSALYLCASSLTSGHEQYFGPGTRLTVT.

This chain links TRBV5-3 with TRBJ1-5; TRBD1 agrees at 10 bases. TRBV5-3 is flagged as an ORF with uncertain function. With V trimmed by 4 bases and J by 4 bases, 11 bases remained unmatched. The CDR3 covers 17 residues. The DNA for the CDR3 is TGTGCCAGAAGCACGGGACAGGGGCGGATCTTTAATCAGCCCCAGCATTTT. This sequence encodes CARSTGQGRIFNQPQHF.

The chain combines TRBV7-9 with TRBJ1-4; tentative D call: TRBD1 (6 bases). V was pared by 5 bases and J by 13 bases, with 14 bases between. Germline V gene data show CDR1 as SEHNR and CDR2 as FQNEAQ (reference sequence). The CDR3 is 12 amino acids. Here the CDR3 reads CASSLTGNGLFF. The CDR3, as DNA: TGTGCCAGCAGCCTTACAGGGAATGGACTGTTTTTT.

The V call is TRBV5-1, the J call TRBJ1-1, with a weak D call TRBD1 (5 bases). This CDR3 spans 15 amino acids. The germline gives CDR1 SGHRS, CDR2 YFSETQ. V was shortened by 0 bases and J by 0 bases, with 9 bases between the two germline ends. This chain's CDR3 is CASSLERGMNTEAFF. The CDR3 DNA reads as TGCGCCAGCAGCTTGGAAAGGGGCATGAACACTGAAGCTTTCTTT.

This clone showed up just a few times. The CDR3 is CASSPQGAGSGETQYF. The CDR3 DNA follows: TGTGCCAGTAGTCCACAGGGGGCGGGCTCTGGGGAGACCCAGTACTTC. The chain has TRBV19 and TRBJ2-5; 9 bases are shared with TRBD1. Germline V gene lookup returns CDR1 LNHDA and CDR2 SQIVND (reference sequence). This CDR3 has 16 residues. V shed 5 bases and J 5 bases; nucleotides not matched to a gene: 12.

This rearrangement joins TRBV5-8 to TRBJ2-6; the D gene is possibly TRBD1 (7 bases). CDR1 is SGHTS and CDR2 is YDEGEE in the germline V gene. Trimming left V 5 bases short and J 0 bases short, with 21 bases between. The CDR3 length is 19 residues. CDR3 nucleotides: TGTGCCAGCAGACTAACAGGGGTAGGGGGGACCTCTGGGGCCAACGTCCTGACTTTC. Translation: CASRLTGVGGTSGANVLTF.

CDR3 residues: CASSLGGQGNNSPLHF. Written as DNA, the CDR3 is TGCGCCAGCAGCTTGGGGGGTCAGGGAAATAATTCACCCCTCCACTTT. The genes are TRBV5-1 and TRBJ1-6, with D perhaps TRBD1 (5 bases). Germline CDR1 and CDR2: SGHRS and YFSETQ. The V gene lost 0 bases and the J gene lost 5 bases, with 12 bases spanning the gap. The CDR3 is 16 residues long. Filled out from reference TRBV5-1 and TRBJ1-6, the complete variable domain reads KAGVTQTPRYLIKTRGQQVTLSCSPISGHRSVSWYQQTPGQGLQFLFEYFSETQRNKGNFPGRFSGRQFSNSRSEMNVSTLELGDSALYLCASSLGGQGNNSPLHFGNGTRLTVT.

This clone was detected only a few times. The chain carries TRBV27 and TRBJ2-5, with D possibly TRBD2 on 8 matching bases. V dropped 5 bases and J dropped 5 bases, with 33 bases sitting between them. Looked up from germline, CDR1 is MNHEY and CDR2 is SMNVEV (reference sequence). The CDR3 length is 20 residues. The CDR3 DNA is TGTGCCAGCAGTGGAGGGTTCCGCGAGGGACAGCGGGGGCTCCGGGAGACCCAGTACTTC. It codes for CASSGGFREGQRGLRETQYF.

In its sample, this clone was seen a few times. The gene calls are TRBV28 and TRBJ1-2; TRBD1 matches 8 bases. This CDR3 spans 14 amino acids. Per the germline V gene, CDR1 is MDHEN and CDR2 is SYDVKM. J gave up 8 bases and V 6 bases, and 11 bases lay outside the gene matches. The CDR3 sequence is CASRYSGGAEGYTF. The CDR3 DNA follows: TGTGCCAGCAGATACTCAGGGGGCGCAGAGGGCTACACCTTC.

A single count supports this clone. The V and J genes are TRBV18 and TRBJ1-6; TRBD1 matches at 8 bases. The CDR3 spans 20 residues. The V and J ends lost 1 base and 0 bases, in that order; junction bases with no gene match: 11. Germline CDR1 reads KGHSH; CDR2 reads LQKENI. The CDR3 nucleotides read TGTGCCAGCTCACCACTTATAAACAGGGGGGGGAGCTCCTATAATTCACCCCTCCACTTT. The encoded protein is CASSPLINRGGSSYNSPLHF. Supplemented by reference TRBV18 and TRBJ1-6, the full variable domain reads NAGVMQNPRHLVRRRGQEARLRCSPMKGHSHVYWYRQLPEEGLKFMVYLQKENIIDESGMPKERFSAEFPKEGPSILRIQQVVRGDSAAYFCASSPLINRGGSSYNSPLHFGNGTRLTVT.

This clone came up a few times. The V call is TRBV27, the J call TRBJ2-2, with 10 bases matching TRBD1. V lost 6 bases to trimming and J lost 8 bases; unmatched junction nucleotides: 15. The CDR3 consists of 17 residues. The germline V gene encodes CDR1 MNHEY and CDR2 SMNVEV (reference sequence). The CDR3 DNA sequence: TGTGCCAGCAGCCTCACCGGGACAGGGGCCTCGGTGGGGGAGCTGTTTTTT. Protein: CASSLTGTGASVGELFF.

The rearrangement links TRBV5-6 to TRBJ2-3; D remains ambiguous. The CDR3 is 16 amino acids. Trimming removed 0 bases from V and 3 bases from J, with 14 bases in between. The germline V gene has CDR1 SGHDT and CDR2 YYEEEE. The CDR3 sequence: CASSLVPGQGTDTQYF. The CDR3 nucleotides read TGTGCCAGCAGCTTGGTCCCAGGCCAAGGTACAGATACGCAGTATTTT.

This clone was counted between two and nine times. The V gene is TRBV9, the J gene TRBJ2-5, with 13 bases matching TRBD2. CDR3 length: 16 amino acids. J was trimmed by 2 bases and V by 4 bases; bases with no gene match: 5. Germline V gene data show CDR1 as SGDLS and CDR2 as YYNGEE. The CDR3 nucleotides read TGTGCCAGCAGCTTTGGGACTAGCGGGGCACAAGAGACCCAGTACTTC. This gives the protein CASSFGTSGAQETQYF.

This clone was detected only a few times. This chain connects TRBV11-2 to TRBJ2-3; D might be TRBD1 (5 bases). The CDR3 runs to 13 residues. From germline, CDR1 is SGHAT and CDR2 FQNNGV. V was shortened by 4 bases and J by 4 bases, with 9 bases between the two germline ends. The CDR3 protein is CASSSQGPDTQYF. The CDR3 nucleotides read TGTGCCAGCAGCTCGCAGGGTCCAGATACGCAGTATTTT.

A few counts support this clone. The V and J genes are TRBV23-1 and TRBJ2-7, with 12 bases matching TRBD2. TRBV23-1 is treated as an ORF (open reading frame) with a function not yet certain. This CDR3 has 14 amino acids. With V trimmed by 4 bases and J by 4 bases, 2 bases remained unmatched. The CDR3 reads CASSRTSGRYEQYF. The DNA of the CDR3 is TGCGCCAGCAGTCGCACTAGCGGGAGGTACGAGCAGTACTTC.

This clone was counted a few times. One junction end does not reproduce the germline sequence, and a read error may be involved. V gene TRBV28 combines with J gene TRBJ2-1, with TRBD1 matching over 7 bases. Germline V gene lookup returns CDR1 MDHEN and CDR2 SYDVKM. The CDR3 spans 17 residues. CDR3: CASSLRDSSPGNNGQFF. The DNA for the CDR3 is TGTGCCAGCAGTCTCCGGGACAGTTCCCCTGGTAACAATGGGCAGTTCTTC.

This clone was seen ten or more times. J is TRBJ1-1 and V is TRBV9; the match to TRBD1 covers 9 bases. The CDR3 has 12 amino acids. The germline V gene has CDR1 SGDLS and CDR2 YYNGEE. Trimming at V came to 4 bases and at J to 7 bases, leaving 2 bases not matched to a gene. CDR3 DNA sequence: TGTGCCAGCAGCACAGGGGGCGATGAAGCTTTCTTT. Protein: CASSTGGDEAFF.